The rows below give T cell receptor beta chains drawn from one sample of a study of long-term antiretroviral therapy in people with HIV. Sequencing used immunoSEQ multiplex PCR; TCRdb keeps in-frame clones, though not all of them. The table has around 15,000 clones, roughly 84% seen once. The sequencing here drew on unsorted PBMCs, taken 0.5 years after starting antiretroviral therapy. The receptors derive from a woman between 40 and 50 years old with HIV. Each CDR3 is given with its conserved first and last residue. D genes are given only for firm matches. The size field is filled for only some rows; it gives once, few, many or a size class.

v_call	j_call	clone_size	d_call	cdr3_nt	cdr3_aa
TRBV5-4	TRBJ2-3	-	-	TGTGCCAGCAGCTTGTGGTCGGGAGCGGGAGATACGCAGTATTTT	CASSLWSGAGDTQYF
TRBV18	TRBJ2-7	few	TRBD1	TGTGCCAGCTCACTCGGGACAGGGGATCTCTACGAGCAGTACTTC	CASSLGTGDLYEQYF
TRBV6-5	TRBJ2-7	few	TRBD1	TGTGCCAGCAGTTACGGGGACAGGGTCTACGAGCAGTACTTC	CASSYGDRVYEQYF
TRBV29-1	TRBJ1-3	few	-	TGCAGCGTTGGTCAGGGAACCGGAAACACCATATATTTT	CSVGQGTGNTIYF
TRBV18	TRBJ2-1	-	-	TGTGCCAGCTCACACCGGGACTGGGATGGGTATGAGCAGTTCTTC	CASSHRDWDGYEQFF
TRBV4-2	TRBJ2-1	once	-	TGTGCCAGCAGCCCCGGTGGGGATGAGCAGTTCTTC	CASSPGGDEQFF
TRBV27	TRBJ1-2	-	TRBD1	TGTGCCAGCAGCGAGACAGGGGGCTATGGCTACACCTTC	CASSETGGYGYTF
TRBV10-3	TRBJ2-5	once	-	TGTGCCATCAGTGAGCGAGACTCCCAAGGGACCCAGTACTTC	CAISERDSQGTQYF
TRBV7-8	TRBJ2-3	few	TRBD2	TGTGCCAGCAGCGGTGGCATGGCGGGAGTGGAGCATACGCAGTATTTT	CASSGGMAGVEHTQYF
TRBV28	TRBJ1-2	-	-	TGTGCCAGCAGTTTTGTAGGGGGGGAAGTCTATGGCTACACCTTC	CASSFVGGEVYGYTF
TRBV7-3	TRBJ1-1	-	-	TGTGCCAGCAGCTTATTTATGAACACTGAAGCTTTCTTT	CASSLFMNTEAFF
TRBV6-1	TRBJ1-1	-	-	TGTGCCAGCAGAGACCCCTCAGGGGCGGGGACTGAAGCTTTCTTT	CASRDPSGAGTEAFF
TRBV27	TRBJ1-5	-	TRBD1	TGTGCCAGCAGTCCCGGACAGGTCCATCAGCCCCAGCATTTT	CASSPGQVHQPQHF
TRBV28	TRBJ2-7	-	TRBD1	TGTGCCAGCAGTTTAGGGACAGGGGTCTACGAGCAGTACTTC	CASSLGTGVYEQYF
TRBV18	TRBJ1-1	-	-	TGTGCCAGCTCACCACCTGGAAGGGGTAAGGGGAACACTGAAGCTTTCTTT	CASSPPGRGKGNTEAFF
TRBV6-1	TRBJ2-3	-	TRBD2	TGTGCCAGCACTTTCAGCGGGAACTCAGATACGCAGTATTTT	CASTFSGNSDTQYF
TRBV6-4	TRBJ1-1	-	-	TGTGCCAGCAGTGAAGGTGTGAACACTGAAGCTTTCTTT	CASSEGVNTEAFF
TRBV6-6	TRBJ2-1	-	-	TGTGCCAGCAGTTACTCGATGGCAGGGACCAATGAGCAGTTCTTC	CASSYSMAGTNEQFF
TRBV7-9	TRBJ1-5	-	-	TGTGCCAGCAGCCTAGCAGAATGGCCCCTGGGCAGCAATCAGCCCCAGCATTTT	CASSLAEWPLGSNQPQHF
TRBV28	TRBJ2-7	-	-	TGTGCCAGCAGTCCCTGGGAGGGGACCGGACAGGCCTACGAGCAGTACTTC	CASSPWEGTGQAYEQYF
TRBV14	TRBJ2-1	few	-	TGTGCCAGCAGCCAATTCGGGAGCTCCTACAATGAGCAGTTCTTC	CASSQFGSSYNEQFF
TRBV19	TRBJ2-7	-	TRBD2	TGTGCCAGTAGTATAGGTACTAGCGGGCTTGACGAGCAGTACTTC	CASSIGTSGLDEQYF
TRBV9	TRBJ2-1	-	-	TGTGCCAGCAGCGTAGCAGGTACGACTAACAATGAGCAGTTCTTC	CASSVAGTTNNEQFF
TRBV2	TRBJ1-2	-	-	TGTGCCAGCAGTGCAGAGACAGGCTATGGCTACACCTTC	CASSAETGYGYTF
TRBV5-1	TRBJ2-5	-	-	TGCGCCAGCAGCTCACAAGGGGCAGAGACCCAGTACTTC	CASSSQGAETQYF
TRBV18	TRBJ2-1	-	-	TGTGCCAGCTCACCATTCTCGGGGGTGGGTTCCTACAATGAGCAGTTCTTC	CASSPFSGVGSYNEQFF
TRBV19	TRBJ2-7	-	-	TGTGCCAGTAGTATGGGCAGCCCCTACGAGCAGTACTTC	CASSMGSPYEQYF
TRBV6-5	TRBJ2-7	-	TRBD2	TGTGCCAGCAGTTCCGGGACTAGGTTGTACTTC	CASSSGTRLYF
TRBV5-1	TRBJ2-1	-	-	TGCGCCAGCAGCGCGGGACAGTTTGACTCCACTAGCACCCATGAGCAGTTCTTC	CASSAGQFDSTSTHEQFF
TRBV14	TRBJ2-7	few	-	TGTGCCAGCAGCCAAGAAAGGCTCCAGTACTTC	CASSQERLQYF
TRBV30	TRBJ1-3	-	-	TGTGCCTGGAAGAGCGGGCAGGGACTCTCTGGAAACACCATATATTTT	CAWKSGQGLSGNTIYF
TRBV28	TRBJ1-1	few	-	TGTGCCAGCAGCCCAGTAGGAGTGGGTACTGAAGCTTTCTTT	CASSPVGVGTEAFF
TRBV5-1	TRBJ2-1	-	-	TGCGCCAGCAGCTCCGGGACTTACAATGAGCAGTTCTTC	CASSSGTYNEQFF
TRBV7-8	TRBJ2-7	-	TRBD2	TGTGCCAGCAGCTTAGCTAGCGGGCTCTCCTACGAGCAGTACTTC	CASSLASGLSYEQYF
TRBV4-2	TRBJ2-7	-	-	TGTGCCAGCAGCCAAGATGGACGGCGGAAGTCATCCTACGAGCAGTACTTC	CASSQDGRRKSSYEQYF
TRBV6-5	TRBJ1-2	-	TRBD1	TGTGCCAGCAGATCCGGGACAGGTCTAGACTACACCTTC	CASRSGTGLDYTF
TRBV7-2	TRBJ2-6	-	-	TGTGCCAGCAGCTCCCGACACGGCTCTGGGGCCAACGTCCTGACTTTC	CASSSRHGSGANVLTF
TRBV13	TRBJ2-7	-	-	TGTGCCAGCAGCTTCTTGTACCCCGGGCGGGGAGCGGACGAGCAGTACTTC	CASSFLYPGRGADEQYF
TRBV7-2	TRBJ2-3	-	-	TGTGCCAGCAGCCGCGGTCCTAGCACAGATACGCAGTATTTT	CASSRGPSTDTQYF
TRBV5-5	TRBJ1-2	-	-	TGTGCCAGCAGCTCCCGGGACGGGGGAGTCTATGGCTACACCTTC	CASSSRDGGVYGYTF
TRBV10-3	TRBJ2-5	-	TRBD1	TGTGCCATAAGACAGGGGAGTGGGCAAGAGACCCAGTACTTC	CAIRQGSGQETQYF
TRBV12-5	TRBJ2-5	-	TRBD1	TGTGCTAGTGGTTTTTTAGGACAGGGGAGGGAGACCCAGTACTTC	CASGFLGQGRETQYF
TRBV19	TRBJ1-1	-	TRBD1	TGTGCCACCCTGGGGACAGGGGGAAACACTGAAGCTTTCTTT	CATLGTGGNTEAFF
TRBV30	TRBJ2-3	-	-	TGTGCCTGGAGTGTGGGGGCAGATACGCAGTATTTT	CAWSVGADTQYF
TRBV2	TRBJ1-5	-	TRBD1	TGTGCCAGCCGGTGGGGCCCACAGGGGCTTAATCAGCCCCAGCATTTT	CASRWGPQGLNQPQHF
TRBV28	TRBJ1-5	-	-	TGTGCCAGCAGTAAACAGGATTTGGTAAGCAATCAGCCCCAGCATTTT	CASSKQDLVSNQPQHF
TRBV15	TRBJ1-4	-	TRBD1	TGTGCCACCAGAGGAGGTGGGACAGGGGGCGAAAAACTGTTTTTT	CATRGGGTGGEKLFF
TRBV10-3	TRBJ2-1	-	-	TGTGCCATCAGTGTAGGGCCGATATCATCCTACAATGAGCAGTTCTTC	CAISVGPISSYNEQFF